This TCR beta chain was identified during a study of blood T cell repertoires in COVID-19. Study-level information: The United States, Italy and Spain supplied acute and convalescent COVID-19 samples. PBMCs, B-cell-depleted T cells, or T cells provided the cDNA or gDNA that made up the material.

The germline V gene has CDR1 SGDLS and CDR2 YYNGEE. V lost 4 bases and J lost 7, with 21 bases in between. The CDR3 contains 15 residues. This clone was detected a few times. Per the study methods: Amplification of reference gene primers was used by the study to estimate nucleated cell counts. Assay used: immunoSEQ multiplex PCR; TCRdb lists only in-frame clones, some missing. V, J and clone size are those of that table, while D and trimming were read from the DNA. The profile shows fewer than 30,000 clones, 70% to 90% of them singletons. This TCR was sampled from a woman of 80 years or more with COVID-19, enrolled during active disease. The source material was peripheral blood. The chain joins TRBV9 to TRBJ2-7; TRBD2 might be the D (6 bases). CDR3 region: CASSPQLLDGGEQYF. CDR3 sequence (DNA): TGTGCCAGCAGCCCCCAACTTTTGGACGGAGGGGAGCAGTACTTC.